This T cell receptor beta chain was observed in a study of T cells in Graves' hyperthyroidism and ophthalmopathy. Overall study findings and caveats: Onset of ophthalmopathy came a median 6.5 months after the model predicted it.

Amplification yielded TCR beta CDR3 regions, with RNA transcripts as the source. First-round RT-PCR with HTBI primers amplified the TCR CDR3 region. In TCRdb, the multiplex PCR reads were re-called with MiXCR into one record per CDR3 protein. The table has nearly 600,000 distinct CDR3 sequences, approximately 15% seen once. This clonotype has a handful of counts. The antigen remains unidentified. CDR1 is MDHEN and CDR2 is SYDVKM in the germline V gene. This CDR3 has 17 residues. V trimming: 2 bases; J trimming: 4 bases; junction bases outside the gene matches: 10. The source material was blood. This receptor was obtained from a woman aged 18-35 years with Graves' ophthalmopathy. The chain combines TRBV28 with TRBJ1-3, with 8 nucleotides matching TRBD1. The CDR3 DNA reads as TGTGCCAGCAGTTTAGTCCGACAGGGGACGGTAGGAAACACCATATATTTT. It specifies CASSLVRQGTVGNTIYF.